This TCR beta chain was captured in a study of T cells in localized non-small cell lung cancer (dated by TCRdb to 2020 to 2021). Some background on the complete study: The study examined T cell repertoires in approximately 240 patients with early-stage NSCLC and compared tumors with uninvolved tumor-adjacent lungs. The cohort consisted of 236 treatment-naive NSCLC patients whose localized lung tumors had been resected. A mean age of roughly 64 years was recorded for the NSCLC patients, of whom roughly 130 were male and 95 to 110 were female.

At diagnosis, tumor, uninvolved tumor-adjacent lung and peripheral blood were collected and then preserved as a mix of FFPE and fresh-frozen material. Blood samples were analyzed as peripheral blood mononuclear cells for TCR repertoire profiling. On this clone: Its antigen remains undetermined. The record has no base qualities; no much larger clone is one base away.

CDR1 is given as SGHRS and CDR2 as YFSETQ, both from the germline V gene. Unmatched junction bases come to 8, with V trimmed by 4 bases and J by 5 bases. From cysteine to phenylalanine, the CDR3 is 15 amino acids long. Left in the record is the CDR3 DNA by itself, 45 bases read in frame from the first base. Here is what the overall study found, with its caveats: The highest T cell clonality was observed in uninvolved tumor-adjacent lung, where clonality exceeded that of tumor, suggesting that antigenic responses were more focused in uninvolved tumor-adjacent lung. A median of around 50 of the top 100 tumor clones turned up in the paired uninvolved adjacent lung, and 28 of those clones also ranked among the top 100 of that same adjacent lung. Because multi-region tumor sequencing was not performed, intratumor heterogeneity could not be ruled out. Since the design was exploratory, TCR variables were selected using unadjusted p-values with no false-discovery rate correction. Higher T cell density in blood was associated with longer overall survival, whereas higher clonality in adjacent lung was associated with shorter survival.

The immunoSEQ Assay was used to sequence TCR beta CDR3 regions from DNA. The original pipeline was this. To compute T cell density, TCR beta template counts were normalized to usable DNA, which was estimated by amplifying housekeeping genes. The preseqR package was used to estimate richness by extrapolating to 400,000 templates for PBMC samples and to 120,000 templates for tissue samples. Clonality was defined by subtracting Pielou's evenness from one. Differential abundance testing on productive amino-acid clonotypes, with a minimum total count of 5 and an alpha of 0.1, was used to identify tissue-enriched TCRs. Repertoire overlap between compartments was quantified with the Jaccard Index and Morisita Overlap Index. GLIPH clustered TCR beta CDR3s with public tetramer-defined viral CDR3s; viral motifs required at least three viral sequences plus V-gene enrichment. Not all clones reach the TCRdb copy of this immuneACCESS table, which keeps in-frame sequences only. Checked studies attribute under half of the gap to unresolved V genes and leave the rest unexplained. That table gives V, J and clone size, and the DNA gave D and trimming. The sample table shows around 91,000 clones, and around 90% are seen once. Roughly 15% of the sample rests with the top ten.

The material sequenced was peripheral blood, taken before any cancer treatment. The sequence was collected from a man aged 40-75 years with stage I squamous cell lung carcinoma. The chain employs TRBV5-1 and TRBJ2-2, with 7 central nucleotides matching TRBD1. DNA sequence: TGCGCCAGCAGCCGGGACAGCCCATTGACCGGGGAGCTGTTTTTT. This is translated as CASSRDSPLTGELFF. Extended through the reference TRBV5-1 and TRBJ2-2 proteins, this CDR3 yields the full variable domain: KAGVTQTPRYLIKTRGQQVTLSCSPISGHRSVSWYQQTPGQGLQFLFEYFSETQRNKGNFPGRFSGRQFSNSRSEMNVSTLELGDSALYLCASSRDSPLTGELFFGEGSRLTVL.